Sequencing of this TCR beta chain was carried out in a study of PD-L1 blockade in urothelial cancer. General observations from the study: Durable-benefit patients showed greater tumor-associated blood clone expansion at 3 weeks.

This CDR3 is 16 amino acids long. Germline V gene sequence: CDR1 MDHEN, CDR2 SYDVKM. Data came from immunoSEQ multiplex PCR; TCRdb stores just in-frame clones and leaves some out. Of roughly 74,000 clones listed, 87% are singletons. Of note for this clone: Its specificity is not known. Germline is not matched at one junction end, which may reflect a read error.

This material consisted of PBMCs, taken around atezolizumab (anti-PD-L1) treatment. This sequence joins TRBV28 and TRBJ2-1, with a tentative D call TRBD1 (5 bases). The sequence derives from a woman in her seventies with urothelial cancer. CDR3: CASSSPTATSFNEQFF. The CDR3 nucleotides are TGTGCCAGCAGTTCCCCGACAGCGACTTCCTTCAATGAGCAGTTCTTC.